This T cell receptor (beta chain) stems from a study of CD8 T cells in Susac syndrome. Relapsing-remitting disease, either stable or active, was present in the multiple sclerosis controls, who were treatment-naive patients. The CDR3 loop spans 16 amino acids. Germline CDR1 is LNHDA and CDR2 is SQIVND (reference sequence). V lost 5 bases to trimming and J lost 5 bases; unmatched junction nucleotides: 9. Reverse transcription used roughly 0.45 to 1 ug RNA and random hexamers. MiXCR, applied by TCRdb to the immunoSEQ multiplex PCR reads, yields one record per CDR3 protein. The profile shows about 300,000 distinct CDR3 sequences, about 88% of them singletons.

The V and J genes are TRBV19 and TRBJ2-2, with TRBD2 matching over 9 bases. The receptor was isolated from a human donor with multiple sclerosis. Sequencing was carried out using CD8+ T cells from PBMCs. CDR3 region: CASSLWAGGSTGELFF. CDR3 nucleotides: TGTGCCAGTAGTCTTTGGGCGGGAGGGTCAACCGGGGAGCTGTTTTTT.